This T cell receptor (beta chain) emerged from a study of T cell responses to AZD1222 COVID-19 vaccine. Study results and caveats: Clonal diversity was possibly underestimated, and white British individuals and females predominated among donors.

Using immunoSEQ multiplex PCR, the repertoire was profiled, and TCRdb retains in-frame clones only, with some absent. The data show some 86,000 clones, more than 75% seen once. This clone was seen more than once but under ten times. Its antigen is not identified. Trimming shortened V by 7 bases and J by 1 base, and 9 bases separated the two germline ends. The germline V gene encodes CDR1 MNHEY and CDR2 SMNVEV (reference sequence). The CDR3 is 13 residues long. The sequence was collected from an adult in good health. The sample in question was peripheral blood, obtained on day 0 of AZD1222 vaccination. The V call is TRBV27, the J call TRBJ2-3, with unresolved D. The CDR3 DNA follows: TGTGCCAGCACTCGCCCTGGCACAGATACGCAGTATTTT. The encoded protein is CASTRPGTDTQYF.